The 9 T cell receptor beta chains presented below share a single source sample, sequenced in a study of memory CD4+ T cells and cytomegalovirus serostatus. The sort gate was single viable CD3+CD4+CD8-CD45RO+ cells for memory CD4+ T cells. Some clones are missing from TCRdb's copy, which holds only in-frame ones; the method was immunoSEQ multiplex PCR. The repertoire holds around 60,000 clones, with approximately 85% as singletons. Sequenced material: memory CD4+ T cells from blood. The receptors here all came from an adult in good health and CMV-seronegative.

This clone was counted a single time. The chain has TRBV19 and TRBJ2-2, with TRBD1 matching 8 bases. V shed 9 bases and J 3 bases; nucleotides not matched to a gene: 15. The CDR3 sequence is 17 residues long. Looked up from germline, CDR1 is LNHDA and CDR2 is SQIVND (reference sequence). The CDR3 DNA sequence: TGTGCCAGCCATCAGGGTGGGACAGGTGGACACACCGGGGAGCTGTTTTTT. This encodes CASHQGGTGGHTGELFF.

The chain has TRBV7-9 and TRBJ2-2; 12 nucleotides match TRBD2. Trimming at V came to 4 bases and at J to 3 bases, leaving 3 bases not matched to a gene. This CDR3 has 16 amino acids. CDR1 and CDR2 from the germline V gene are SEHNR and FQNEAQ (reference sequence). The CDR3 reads CASSYGLAGYTGELFF. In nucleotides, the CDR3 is TGTGCCAGCAGCTACGGACTAGCGGGGTACACCGGGGAGCTGTTTTTT.

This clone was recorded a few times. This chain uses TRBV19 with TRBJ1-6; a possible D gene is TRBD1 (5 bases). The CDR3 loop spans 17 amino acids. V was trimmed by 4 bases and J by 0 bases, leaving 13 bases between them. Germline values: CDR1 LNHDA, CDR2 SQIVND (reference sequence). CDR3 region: CASSTTWGSSYNSPLHF. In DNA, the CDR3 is TGTGCCAGTAGTACGACCTGGGGGAGCTCCTATAATTCACCCCTCCACTTT.

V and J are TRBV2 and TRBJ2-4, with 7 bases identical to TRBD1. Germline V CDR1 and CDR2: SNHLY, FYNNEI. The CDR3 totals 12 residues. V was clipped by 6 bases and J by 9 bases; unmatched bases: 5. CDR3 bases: TGTGCCAGCAGCAAGAGACAGGGCATTCAGTACTTC. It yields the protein CASSKRQGIQYF.

DNA for the CDR3: TGTGCCAGCAGTTTAGTGGGGGGAGCTTTCTTT. Translating it yields CASSLVGGAFF. The chain is built from TRBV28 and TRBJ1-1; weak D call: TRBD1 (5 bases). Germline V gives CDR1 MDHEN, CDR2 SYDVKM. The CDR3 contains 11 residues. The V gene lost 2 bases and the J gene lost 10 bases, with 8 bases spanning the gap.

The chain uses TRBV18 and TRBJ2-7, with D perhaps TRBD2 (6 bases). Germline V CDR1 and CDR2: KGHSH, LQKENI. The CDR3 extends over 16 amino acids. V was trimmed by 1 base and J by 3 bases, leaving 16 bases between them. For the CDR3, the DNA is TGTGCCAGCTCACCACATTTAGTGGGAGGTGACTACGAGCAGTACTTC. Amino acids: CASSPHLVGGDYEQYF.

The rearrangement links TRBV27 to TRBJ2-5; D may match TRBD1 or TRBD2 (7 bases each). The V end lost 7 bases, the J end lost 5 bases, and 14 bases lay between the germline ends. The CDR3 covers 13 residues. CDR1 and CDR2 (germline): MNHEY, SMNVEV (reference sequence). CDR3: CASTRQGGETQYF. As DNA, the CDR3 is TGTGCCAGCACTAGACAGGGAGGGGAGACCCAGTACTTC.

CDR3 in DNA: TGTGCCAGCAGCTTAGTAGGACTAGCGGAGCAGTTCTTC. The encoded protein is CASSLVGLAEQFF. The chain is built from TRBV7-9 and TRBJ2-1, with 9 bases identical to TRBD2. CDR1 is SEHNR, CDR2 FQNEAQ, per germline (reference sequence). The CDR3 totals 13 residues. The J segment lost 10 bases and the V segment lost 1 base, leaving 2 bases of the junction unmatched.

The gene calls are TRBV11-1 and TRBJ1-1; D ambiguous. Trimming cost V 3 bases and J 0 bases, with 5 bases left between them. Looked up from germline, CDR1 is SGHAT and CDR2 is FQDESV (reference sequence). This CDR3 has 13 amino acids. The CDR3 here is CASSFEMNTEAFF. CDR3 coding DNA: TGTGCCAGCAGCTTCGAGATGAACACTGAAGCTTTCTTT.